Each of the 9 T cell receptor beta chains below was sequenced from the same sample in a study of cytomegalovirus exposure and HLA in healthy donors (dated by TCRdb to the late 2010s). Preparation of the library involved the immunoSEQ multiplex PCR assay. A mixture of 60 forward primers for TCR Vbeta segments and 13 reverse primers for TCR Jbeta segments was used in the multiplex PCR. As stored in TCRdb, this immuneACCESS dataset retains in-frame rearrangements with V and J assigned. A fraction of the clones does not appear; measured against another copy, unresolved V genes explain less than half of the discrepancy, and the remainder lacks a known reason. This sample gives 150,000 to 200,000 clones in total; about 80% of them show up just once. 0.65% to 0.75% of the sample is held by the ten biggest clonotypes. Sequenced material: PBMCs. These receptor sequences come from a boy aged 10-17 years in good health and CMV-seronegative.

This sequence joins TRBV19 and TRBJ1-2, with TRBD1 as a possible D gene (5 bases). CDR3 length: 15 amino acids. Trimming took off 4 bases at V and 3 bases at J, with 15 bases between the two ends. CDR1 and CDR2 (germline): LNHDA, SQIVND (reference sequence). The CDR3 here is CASSKQGGQDYGYTF. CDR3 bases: TGTGCCAGTAGTAAGCAGGGAGGTCAGGACTATGGCTACACCTTC.

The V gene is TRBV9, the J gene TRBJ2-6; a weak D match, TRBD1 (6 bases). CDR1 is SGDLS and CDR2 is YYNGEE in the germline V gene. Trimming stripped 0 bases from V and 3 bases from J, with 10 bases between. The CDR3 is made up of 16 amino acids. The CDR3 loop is CASSVAQGIGANVLTF. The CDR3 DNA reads TGTGCCAGCAGCGTAGCCCAGGGGATTGGGGCCAACGTCCTGACTTTC.

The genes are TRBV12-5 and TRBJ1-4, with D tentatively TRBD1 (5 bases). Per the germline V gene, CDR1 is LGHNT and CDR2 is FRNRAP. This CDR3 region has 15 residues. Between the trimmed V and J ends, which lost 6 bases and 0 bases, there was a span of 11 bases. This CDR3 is CASGPSRATNEKLFF. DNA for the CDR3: TGTGCTAGTGGCCCGAGCAGGGCAACTAATGAAAAACTGTTTTTT.

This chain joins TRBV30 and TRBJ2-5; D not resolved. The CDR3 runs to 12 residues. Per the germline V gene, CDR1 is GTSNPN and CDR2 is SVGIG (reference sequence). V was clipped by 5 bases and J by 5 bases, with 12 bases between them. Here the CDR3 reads CAWSTSEETQYF. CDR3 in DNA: TGTGCCTGGTCCACCAGCGAGGAGACCCAGTACTTC.

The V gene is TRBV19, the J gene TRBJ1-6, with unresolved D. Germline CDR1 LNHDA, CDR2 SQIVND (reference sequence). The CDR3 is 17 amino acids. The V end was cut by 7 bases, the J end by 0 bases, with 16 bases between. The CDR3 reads CASTPGSSSSYNSPLHF. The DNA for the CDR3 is TGTGCCAGTACCCCGGGGAGTTCCAGCTCCTATAATTCACCCCTCCACTTT.

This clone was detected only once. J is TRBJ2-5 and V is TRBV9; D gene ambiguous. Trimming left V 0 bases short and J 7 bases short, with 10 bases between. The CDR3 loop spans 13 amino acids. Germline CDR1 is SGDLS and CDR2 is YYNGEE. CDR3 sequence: CASSVEADWTQYF. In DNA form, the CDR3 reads TGTGCCAGCAGCGTAGAAGCCGACTGGACCCAGTACTTC.

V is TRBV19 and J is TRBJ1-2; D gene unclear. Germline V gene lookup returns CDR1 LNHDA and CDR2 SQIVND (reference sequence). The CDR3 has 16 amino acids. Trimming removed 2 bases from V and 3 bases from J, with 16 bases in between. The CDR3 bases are TGTGCCAGTAGTATACTCGGAGGGCGTGACGACTATGGCTACACCTTC. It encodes CASSILGGRDDYGYTF.

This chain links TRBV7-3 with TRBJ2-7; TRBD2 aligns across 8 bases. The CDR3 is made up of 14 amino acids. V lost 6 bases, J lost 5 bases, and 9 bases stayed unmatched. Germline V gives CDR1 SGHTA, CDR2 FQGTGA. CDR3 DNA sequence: TGTGCCAGCAGATCCGAGCGGGAGTCCAACGAGCAGTACTTC. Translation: CASRSERESNEQYF. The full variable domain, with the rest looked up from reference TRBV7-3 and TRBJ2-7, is GAGVSQTPSNKVTEKGKYVELRCDPISGHTALYWYRQSLGQGPEFLIYFQGTGAADDSGLPNDRFFAVRPEGSVSTLKIQRTERGDSAVYLCASRSERESNEQYFGPGTRLTVT.

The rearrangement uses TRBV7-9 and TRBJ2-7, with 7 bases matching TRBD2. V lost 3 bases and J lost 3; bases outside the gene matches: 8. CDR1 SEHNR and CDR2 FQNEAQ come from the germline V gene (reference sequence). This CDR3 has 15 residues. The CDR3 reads CASSFAGVKIYEQYF. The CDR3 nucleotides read TGTGCCAGCAGCTTTGCGGGAGTTAAGATCTACGAGCAGTACTTC.